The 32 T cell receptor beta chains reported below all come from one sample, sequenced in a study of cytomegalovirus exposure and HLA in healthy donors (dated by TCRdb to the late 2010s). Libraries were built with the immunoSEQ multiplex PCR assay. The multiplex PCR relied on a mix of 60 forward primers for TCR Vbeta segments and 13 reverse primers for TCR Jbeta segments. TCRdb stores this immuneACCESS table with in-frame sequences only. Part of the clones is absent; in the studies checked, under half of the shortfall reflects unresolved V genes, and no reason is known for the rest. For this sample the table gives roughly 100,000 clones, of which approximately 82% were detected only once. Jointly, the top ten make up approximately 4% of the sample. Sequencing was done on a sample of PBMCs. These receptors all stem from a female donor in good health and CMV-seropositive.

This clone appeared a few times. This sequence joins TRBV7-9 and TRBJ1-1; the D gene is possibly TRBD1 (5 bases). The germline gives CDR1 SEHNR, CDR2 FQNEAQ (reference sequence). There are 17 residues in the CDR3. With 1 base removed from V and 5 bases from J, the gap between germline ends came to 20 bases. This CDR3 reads CASSLGSLGGAPTEAFF. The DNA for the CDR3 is TGTGCCAGCAGCTTAGGGAGTTTGGGAGGGGCGCCGACTGAAGCTTTCTTT.

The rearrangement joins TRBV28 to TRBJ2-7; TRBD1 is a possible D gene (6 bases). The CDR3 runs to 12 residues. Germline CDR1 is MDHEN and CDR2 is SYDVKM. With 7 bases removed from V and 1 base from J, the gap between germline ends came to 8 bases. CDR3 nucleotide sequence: TGTGCCAGCACCGACAGGTCCTACGAGCAGTACTTC. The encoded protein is CASTDRSYEQYF.

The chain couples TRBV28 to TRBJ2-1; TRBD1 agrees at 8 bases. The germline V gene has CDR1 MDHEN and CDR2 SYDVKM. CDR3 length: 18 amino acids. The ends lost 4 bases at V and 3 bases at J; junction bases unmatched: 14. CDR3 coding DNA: TGTGCCAGCAGTTCGTCGACTGCTACAGGGGGGAACTACAATGAGCAGTTCTTC. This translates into CASSSSTATGGNYNEQFF. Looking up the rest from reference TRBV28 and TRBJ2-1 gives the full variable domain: DVKVTQSSRYLVKRTGEKVFLECVQDMDHENMFWYRQDPGLGLRLIYFSYDVKMKEKGDIPEGYSVSREKKERFSLILESASTNQTSMYLCASSSSTATGGNYNEQFFGPGTRLTVL.

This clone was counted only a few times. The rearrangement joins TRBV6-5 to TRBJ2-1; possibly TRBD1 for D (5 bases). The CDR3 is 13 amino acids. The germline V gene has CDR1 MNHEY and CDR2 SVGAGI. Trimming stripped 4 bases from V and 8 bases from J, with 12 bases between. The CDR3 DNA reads TGTGCCAGCAGTTCCTGGGGCAAGCATGAGCAGTTCTTC. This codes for CASSSWGKHEQFF.

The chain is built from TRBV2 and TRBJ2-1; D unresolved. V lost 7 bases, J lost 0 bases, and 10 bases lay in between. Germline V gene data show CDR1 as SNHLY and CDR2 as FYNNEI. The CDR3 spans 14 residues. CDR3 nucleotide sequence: TGTGCCAGCATGGAGTACTACTCCTACAATGAGCAGTTCTTC. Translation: CASMEYYSYNEQFF.

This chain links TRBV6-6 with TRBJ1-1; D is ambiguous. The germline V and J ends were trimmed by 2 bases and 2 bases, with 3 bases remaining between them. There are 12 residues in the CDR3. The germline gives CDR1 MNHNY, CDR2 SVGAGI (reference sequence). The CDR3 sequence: CASSYPNTEAFF. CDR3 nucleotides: TGTGCCAGCAGTTACCCTAACACTGAAGCTTTCTTT.

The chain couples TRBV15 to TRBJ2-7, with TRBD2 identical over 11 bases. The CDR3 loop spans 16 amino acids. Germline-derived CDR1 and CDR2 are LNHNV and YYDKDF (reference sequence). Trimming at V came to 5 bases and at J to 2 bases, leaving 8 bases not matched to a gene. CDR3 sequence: CATSPSVAGGPYEQYF. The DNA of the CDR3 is TGTGCCACCAGCCCTAGTGTAGCGGGGGGGCCCTACGAGCAGTACTTC.

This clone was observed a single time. The CDR3 here is CASSVGLAGRYEQYF. The CDR3, as DNA: TGTGCCAGCAGCGTAGGACTAGCGGGCCGCTACGAGCAGTACTTC. The V call is TRBV9, the J call TRBJ2-7, with TRBD2 matching over 10 bases. CDR3 size: 15 residues. V was clipped by 0 bases and J by 3 bases; unmatched bases: 3. CDR1 and CDR2 (germline): SGDLS, YYNGEE.

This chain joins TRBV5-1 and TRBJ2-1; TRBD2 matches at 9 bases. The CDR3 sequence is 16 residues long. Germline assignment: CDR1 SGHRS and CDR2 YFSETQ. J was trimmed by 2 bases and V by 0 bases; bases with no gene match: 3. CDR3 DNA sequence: TGCGCCAGCAGCTTGGGGCGCGGGGGGGCCTACAATGAGCAGTTCTTC. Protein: CASSLGRGGAYNEQFF.

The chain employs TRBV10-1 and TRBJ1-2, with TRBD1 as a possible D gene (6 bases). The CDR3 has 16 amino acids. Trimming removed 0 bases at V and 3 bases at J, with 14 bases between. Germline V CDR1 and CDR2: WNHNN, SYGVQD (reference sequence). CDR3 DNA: TGCGCCAGCAGTGAGTCCCGCCCGACAGGATACTATGGCTACACCTTC. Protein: CASSESRPTGYYGYTF.

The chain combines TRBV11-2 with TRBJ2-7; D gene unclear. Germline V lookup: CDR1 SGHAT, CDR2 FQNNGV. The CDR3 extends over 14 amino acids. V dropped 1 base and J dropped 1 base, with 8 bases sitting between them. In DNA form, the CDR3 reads TGTGCCAGCAGCTTAGTTACGGTATCCTACGAGCAGTACTTC. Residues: CASSLVTVSYEQYF.

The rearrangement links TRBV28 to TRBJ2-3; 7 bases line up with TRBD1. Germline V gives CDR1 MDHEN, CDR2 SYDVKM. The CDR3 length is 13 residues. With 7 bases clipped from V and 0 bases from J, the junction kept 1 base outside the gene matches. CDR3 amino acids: CASMGQSTDTQYF. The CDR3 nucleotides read TGTGCCAGCATGGGACAGAGCACAGATACGCAGTATTTT.

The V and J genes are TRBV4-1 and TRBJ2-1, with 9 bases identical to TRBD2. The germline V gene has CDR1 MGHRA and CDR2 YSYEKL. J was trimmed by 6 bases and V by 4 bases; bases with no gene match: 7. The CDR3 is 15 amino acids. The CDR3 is CASSRKAGGLNEQFF. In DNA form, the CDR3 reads TGCGCCAGCAGCCGAAAAGCGGGAGGCCTCAATGAGCAGTTCTTC.

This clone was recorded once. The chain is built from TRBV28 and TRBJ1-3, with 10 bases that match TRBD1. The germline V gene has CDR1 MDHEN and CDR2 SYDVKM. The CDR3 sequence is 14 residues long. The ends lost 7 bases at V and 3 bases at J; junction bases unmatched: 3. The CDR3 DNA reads TGTGCCAGCAAAGGGACAGGGGTTGGAAACACCATATATTTT. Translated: CASKGTGVGNTIYF.

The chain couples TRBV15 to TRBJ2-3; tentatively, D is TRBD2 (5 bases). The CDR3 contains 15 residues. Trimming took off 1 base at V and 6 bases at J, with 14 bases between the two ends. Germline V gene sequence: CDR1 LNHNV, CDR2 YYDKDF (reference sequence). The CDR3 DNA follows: TGTGCCACCAGCAGAGGGAGGCAGGTTGGGGATACGCAGTATTTT. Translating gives CATSRGRQVGDTQYF.

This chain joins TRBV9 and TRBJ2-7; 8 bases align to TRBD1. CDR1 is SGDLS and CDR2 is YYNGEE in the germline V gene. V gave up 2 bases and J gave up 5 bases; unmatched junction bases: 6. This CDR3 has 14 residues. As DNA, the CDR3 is TGTGCCAGCAGCGTCGCAGGGGGCTTCGACGAGCAGTACTTC. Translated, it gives CASSVAGGFDEQYF. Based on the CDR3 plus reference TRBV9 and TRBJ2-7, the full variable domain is DSGVTQTPKHLITATGQRVTLRCSPRSGDLSVYWYQQSLDQGLQFLIQYYNGEERAKGNILERFSAQQFPDLHSELNLSSLELGDSALYFCASSVAGGFDEQYFGPGTRLTVT.

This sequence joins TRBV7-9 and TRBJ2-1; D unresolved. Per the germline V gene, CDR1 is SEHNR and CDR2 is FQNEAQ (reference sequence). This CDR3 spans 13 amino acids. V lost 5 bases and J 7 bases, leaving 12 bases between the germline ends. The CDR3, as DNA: TGTGCCAGCAGCCTAACCCCTAGTAATGAGCAGTTCTTC. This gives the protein CASSLTPSNEQFF.

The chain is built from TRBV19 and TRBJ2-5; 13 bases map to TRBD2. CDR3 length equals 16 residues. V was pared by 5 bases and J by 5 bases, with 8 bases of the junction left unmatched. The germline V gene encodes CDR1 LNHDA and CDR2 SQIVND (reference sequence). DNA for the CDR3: TGTGCCAGTAGTTTCGGACTAGCGGGAGAGGGGGAGACCCAGTACTTC. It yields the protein CASSFGLAGEGETQYF.

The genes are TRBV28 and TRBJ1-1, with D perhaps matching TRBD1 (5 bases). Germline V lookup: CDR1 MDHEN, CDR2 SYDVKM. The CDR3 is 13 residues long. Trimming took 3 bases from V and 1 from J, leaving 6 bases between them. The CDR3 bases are TGTGCCAGCAGTTTGCAGGGGAACACTGAAGCTTTCTTT. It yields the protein CASSLQGNTEAFF. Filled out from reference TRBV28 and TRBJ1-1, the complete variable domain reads DVKVTQSSRYLVKRTGEKVFLECVQDMDHENMFWYRQDPGLGLRLIYFSYDVKMKEKGDIPEGYSVSREKKERFSLILESASTNQTSMYLCASSLQGNTEAFFGQGTRLTVV.

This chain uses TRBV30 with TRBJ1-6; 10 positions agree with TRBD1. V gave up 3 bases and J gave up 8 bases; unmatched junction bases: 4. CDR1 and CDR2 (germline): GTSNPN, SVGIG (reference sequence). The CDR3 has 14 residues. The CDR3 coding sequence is TGTGCCTGGAGGGTGACAGGGGGCTATTCACCCCTCCACTTT. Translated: CAWRVTGGYSPLHF.

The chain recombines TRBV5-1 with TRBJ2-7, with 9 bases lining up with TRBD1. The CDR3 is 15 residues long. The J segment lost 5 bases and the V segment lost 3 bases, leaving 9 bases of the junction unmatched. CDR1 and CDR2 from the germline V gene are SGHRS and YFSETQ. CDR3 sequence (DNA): TGCGCCAGCAGCTCGCAAGGGACAGGGTTCGACGAGCAGTACTTC. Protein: CASSSQGTGFDEQYF. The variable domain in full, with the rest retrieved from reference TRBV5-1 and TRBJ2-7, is KAGVTQTPRYLIKTRGQQVTLSCSPISGHRSVSWYQQTPGQGLQFLFEYFSETQRNKGNFPGRFSGRQFSNSRSEMNVSTLELGDSALYLCASSSQGTGFDEQYFGPGTRLTVT.

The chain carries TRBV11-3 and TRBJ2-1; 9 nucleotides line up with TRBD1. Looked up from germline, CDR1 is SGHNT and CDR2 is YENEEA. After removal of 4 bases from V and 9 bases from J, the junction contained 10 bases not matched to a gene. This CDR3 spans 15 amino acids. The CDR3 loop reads CASSSNRGLDGEQFF. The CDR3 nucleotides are TGTGCCAGCAGCTCTAACAGGGGGCTGGATGGTGAGCAGTTCTTC.

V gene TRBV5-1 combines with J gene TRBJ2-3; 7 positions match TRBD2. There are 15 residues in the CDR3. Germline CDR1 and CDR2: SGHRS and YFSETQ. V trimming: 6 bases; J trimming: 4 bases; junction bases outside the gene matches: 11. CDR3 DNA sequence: TGCGCCAGCACCCCCACACGGGGAGGGCCAGATACGCAGTATTTT. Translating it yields CASTPTRGGPDTQYF.

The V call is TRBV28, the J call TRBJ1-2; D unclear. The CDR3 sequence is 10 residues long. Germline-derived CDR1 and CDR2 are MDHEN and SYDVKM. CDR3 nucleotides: TGTGGTTATCGGCGGGAGGGCTACACCTTC. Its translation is CGYRREGYTF.

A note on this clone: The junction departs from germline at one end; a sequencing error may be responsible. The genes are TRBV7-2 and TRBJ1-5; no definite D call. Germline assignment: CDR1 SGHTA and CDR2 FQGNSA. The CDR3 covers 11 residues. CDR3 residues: CASSLGQTQHF. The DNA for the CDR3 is TGTGCCAGCAGCTTAGGTCAGACCCAGCATTTT.

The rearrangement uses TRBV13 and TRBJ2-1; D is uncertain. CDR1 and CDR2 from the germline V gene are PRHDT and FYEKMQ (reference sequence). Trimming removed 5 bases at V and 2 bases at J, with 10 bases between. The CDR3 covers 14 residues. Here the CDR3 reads CASSTIRTYNEQFF. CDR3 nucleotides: TGTGCCAGCAGCACCATCAGGACCTACAATGAGCAGTTCTTC.

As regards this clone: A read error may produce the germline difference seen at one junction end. Here the CDR3 reads CASRLKGALKSRETQYF. CDR3 nucleotide sequence: TGTGCCAGCCGTTTAAAGGGGGCGTTAAAAAGTCGGGAGACCCAGTACTTC. The chain is built from TRBV28 and TRBJ2-5, with 7 bases aligning to TRBD1. Germline CDR1 MDHEN, CDR2 SYDVKM. The CDR3 runs 17 residues.

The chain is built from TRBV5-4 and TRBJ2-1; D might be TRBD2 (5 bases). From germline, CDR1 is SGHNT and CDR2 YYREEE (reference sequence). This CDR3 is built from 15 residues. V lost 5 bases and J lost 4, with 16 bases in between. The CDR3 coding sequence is TGTGCCAGCAGTCGTAACCTGGACTCTTACAATGAGCAGTTCTTC. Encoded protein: CASSRNLDSYNEQFF.

In DNA, the CDR3 is TGTGCCAGCAGCCAAGTAGGTAGCGGGGGTTACCACGAGCAGTACTTC. Translating gives CASSQVGSGGYHEQYF. This sequence joins TRBV4-2 and TRBJ2-7, with TRBD2 matching over 9 bases. This CDR3 has 16 amino acids. J gave up 5 bases and V 1 base, and 9 bases lay outside the gene matches. Germline CDR1 is LGHNA and CDR2 is YNFKEQ.

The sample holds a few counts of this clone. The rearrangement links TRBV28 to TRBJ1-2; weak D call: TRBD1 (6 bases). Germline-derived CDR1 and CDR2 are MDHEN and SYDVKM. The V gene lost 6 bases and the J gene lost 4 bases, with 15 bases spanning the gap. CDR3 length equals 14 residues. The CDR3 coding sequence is TGTGCCAGCAGATCAGGGGAGGGTGGCTATGGCTACACCTTC. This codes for CASRSGEGGYGYTF.

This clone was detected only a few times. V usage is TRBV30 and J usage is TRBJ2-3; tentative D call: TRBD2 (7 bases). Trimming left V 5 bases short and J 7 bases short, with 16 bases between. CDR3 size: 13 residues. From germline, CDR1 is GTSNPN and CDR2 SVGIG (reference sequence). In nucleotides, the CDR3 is TGTGCCTGGGAAGGGGGAGGGGTTAATACGCAGTATTTT. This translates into CAWEGGGVNTQYF.

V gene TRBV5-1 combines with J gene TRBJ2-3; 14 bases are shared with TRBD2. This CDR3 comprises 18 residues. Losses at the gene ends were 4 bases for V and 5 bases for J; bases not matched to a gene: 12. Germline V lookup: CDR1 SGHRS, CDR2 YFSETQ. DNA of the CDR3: TGCGCCAGCAGCCCGGGGACTAGCGGGGGCCCTCCCCGAGATACGCAGTATTTT. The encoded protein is CASSPGTSGGPPRDTQYF.